These 2 T cell receptor beta chains share one sample of origin, sequenced in a study of blood T cell repertoires in COVID-19. Profiling relied on immunoSEQ multiplex PCR, and the TCRdb table lists in-frame clones only, not all of them. The sample lists a few hundred thousand clones; around 90% were seen once. The source material was PBMCs or T cells enriched from blood (not recorded which). The receptor set was obtained from a man aged 30-40 years who had recovered from COVID-19.

This chain links TRBV19 with TRBJ1-1, with a possible D match to TRBD1 (5 bases). V was pared by 1 base and J by 6 bases, with 12 bases between. Germline V gives CDR1 LNHDA, CDR2 SQIVND (reference sequence). This CDR3 comprises 14 residues. The CDR3 is CASSIAGPWAEAFF. The CDR3 coding sequence is TGTGCCAGTAGTATAGCAGGGCCCTGGGCTGAAGCTTTCTTT. Drawing the rest from reference TRBV19 and TRBJ1-1, the complete variable domain is DGGITQSPKYLFRKEGQNVTLSCEQNLNHDAMYWYRQDPGQGLRLIYYSQIVNDFQKGDIAEGYSVSREKKESFPLTVTSAQKNPTAFYLCASSIAGPWAEAFFGQGTRLTVV.

The rearrangement links TRBV19 to TRBJ1-1, with TRBD1 matching over 7 bases. Germline-derived CDR1 and CDR2 are LNHDA and SQIVND (reference sequence). The trim removed 3 bases at V and 2 bases at J, leaving 9 bases unmatched. This CDR3 comprises 16 residues. The CDR3 is CASSIRQGAFNTEAFF. CDR3 DNA: TGTGCCAGTAGTATCAGACAGGGTGCTTTTAACACTGAAGCTTTCTTT.